A few counts support the clone carrying this T cell receptor beta chain. Its specificity is unknown. Time point described: sample taken at primary tumor resection. Approximately 70 TRACERx patients with early, untreated non-small cell lung cancer donated samples. The study sequenced unsorted whole RNA from tumor, nontumor lung or frozen PBMC. The data were obtained in a study of spatial heterogeneity in lung cancer. Study outcomes and limitations: Numbers of ubiquitous and regional expanded TCRs tracked ubiquitous and regional nonsynonymous mutation counts, respectively. The number of expanded tumor alpha and beta chains correlated with mutation number.

V shed 6 bases and J 0 bases; nucleotides not matched to a gene: 1. CDR1 LGHDT and CDR2 YNNKEL come from the germline V gene (reference sequence). There are 14 residues in the CDR3. Every individual TCR cDNA molecule carried its own unique molecular identifier, which allowed correction of PCR and sequencing errors. TCRdb re-analysed the 5' RACE reads in MiXCR, keeping a single row per CDR3 protein. The table shows about 9,700 distinct CDR3 sequences, with 7.5% to 9.5% occurring only once. The chain couples TRBV3-1 to TRBJ2-2; 7 bases are a match to TRBD2. The clonotype was recovered from a female donor with early-stage non-small cell lung cancer. Source: lung tumor tissue, taken at surgery. The chain's CDR3 is CASSGLANTGELFF. In DNA, the CDR3 is TGTGCCAGCAGTGGACTAGCGAACACCGGGGAGCTGTTTTTT.